This TCR beta chain appears in the sequencing data of a study of shared clonotypes between healthy human individuals. Notes on the study in general: Among non-shared clonotypes, generation probabilities were lower than among those shared by all four donors.

A word on this clone: No antigen is known for it.

Terminally differentiated effector memory CD45RA+ cells were left out of the naive CD8 fraction, which was CD45RO-negative and positively selected for CCR7. The germline CDR1 and CDR2 sequences are SQVTM and ANQGSEA. The germline V and J ends were trimmed by 3 bases and 6 bases, with 15 bases remaining between them. CDR3 length: 13 residues. Clones were sequenced by immunoSEQ multiplex PCR, and TCRdb holds only the in-frame ones, with some missing. Here the sample spans about 2.2 million clones, over 85% being singletons. The source is a man aged 18 to 30 in good health. Some clones in this sample may be carry-over from other donors' samples. This chain connects TRBV29-1 to TRBJ2-7, with D possibly matching TRBD2 (7 bases). The sequencing sample was made of naive CD8+ T cells from PBMCs. CDR3 sequence reads: CSVDGGQPFEQYF. CDR3 sequence (DNA): TGCAGCGTTGACGGGGGGCAACCCTTCGAGCAGTACTTC.